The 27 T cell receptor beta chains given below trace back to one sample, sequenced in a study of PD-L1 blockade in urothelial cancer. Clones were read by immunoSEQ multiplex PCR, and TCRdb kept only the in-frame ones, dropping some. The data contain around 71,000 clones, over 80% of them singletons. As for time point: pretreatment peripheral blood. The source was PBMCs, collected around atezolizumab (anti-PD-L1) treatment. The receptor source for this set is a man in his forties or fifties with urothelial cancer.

The CDR3 DNA is TGTGCCAGCTCACCAATGAATCAGGGGGGTTTCTCGGAAGCTTTCTTT. This codes for CASSPMNQGGFSEAFF. The chain uses TRBV18 and TRBJ1-1, with 7 bases that match TRBD1. Losses at the gene ends were 2 bases for V and 8 bases for J; bases not matched to a gene: 14. CDR1 and CDR2 from the germline V gene are KGHSH and LQKENI. The CDR3 runs 16 residues.

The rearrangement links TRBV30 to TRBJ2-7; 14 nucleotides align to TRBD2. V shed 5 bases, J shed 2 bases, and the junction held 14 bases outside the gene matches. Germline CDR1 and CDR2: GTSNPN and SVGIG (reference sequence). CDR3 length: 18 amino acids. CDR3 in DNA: TGTGCCTGGCGGCAACGGACTAGCGGGAGGACTGAAACCTACGAGCAGTACTTC. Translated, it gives CAWRQRTSGRTETYEQYF. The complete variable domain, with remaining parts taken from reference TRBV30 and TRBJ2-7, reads SQTIHQWPATLVQPVGSPLSLECTVEGTSNPNLYWYRQAAGRGLQLLFYSVGIGQISSEVPQNLSASRPQDRQFILSSKKLLLSDSGFYLCAWRQRTSGRTETYEQYFGPGTRLTVT.

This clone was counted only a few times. The CDR3 sequence: CASSPSTGTSYEQYF. The CDR3 DNA is TGTGCCAGTAGTCCCTCGACAGGGACCTCCTACGAGCAGTACTTC. The chain recombines TRBV19 with TRBJ2-7, with 7 positions matching TRBD1. V shed 5 bases and J 0 bases; nucleotides not matched to a gene: 7. Germline V gene data show CDR1 as LNHDA and CDR2 as SQIVND (reference sequence). The CDR3 sequence is 15 residues long.

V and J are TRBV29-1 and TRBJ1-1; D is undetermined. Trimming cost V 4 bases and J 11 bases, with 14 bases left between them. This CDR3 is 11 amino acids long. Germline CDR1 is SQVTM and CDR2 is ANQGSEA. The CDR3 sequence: CSVGRAERAFF. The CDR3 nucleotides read TGCAGCGTTGGGAGGGCAGAGAGGGCTTTCTTT. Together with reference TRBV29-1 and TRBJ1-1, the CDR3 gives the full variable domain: SAVISQKPSRDICQRGTSLTIQCQVDSQVTMMFWYRQQPGQSLTLIATANQGSEATYESGFVIDKFPISRPNLTFSTLTVSNMSPEDSSIYLCSVGRAERAFFGQGTRLTVV.

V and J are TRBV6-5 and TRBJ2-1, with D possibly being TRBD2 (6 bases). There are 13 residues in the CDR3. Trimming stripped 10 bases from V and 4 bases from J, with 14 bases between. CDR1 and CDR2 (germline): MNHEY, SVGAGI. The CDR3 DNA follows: TGTGCCACAGCTAGCGCCTTATACAATGAGCAGTTCTTC. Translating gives CATASALYNEQFF.

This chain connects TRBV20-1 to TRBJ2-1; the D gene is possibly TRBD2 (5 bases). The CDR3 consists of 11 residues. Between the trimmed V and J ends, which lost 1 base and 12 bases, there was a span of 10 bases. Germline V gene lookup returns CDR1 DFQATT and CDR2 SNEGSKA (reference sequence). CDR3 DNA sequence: TGCAGTGCTAGAGTCCGTGGAGGGCAGTTCTTC. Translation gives CSARVRGGQFF.

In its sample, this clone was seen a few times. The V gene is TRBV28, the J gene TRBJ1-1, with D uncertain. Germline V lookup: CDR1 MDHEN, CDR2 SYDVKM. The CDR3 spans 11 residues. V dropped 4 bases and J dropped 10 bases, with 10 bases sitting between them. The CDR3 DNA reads TGTGCCAGCAGTTACCGTAGCACAGCTTTCTTT. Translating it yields CASSYRSTAFF.

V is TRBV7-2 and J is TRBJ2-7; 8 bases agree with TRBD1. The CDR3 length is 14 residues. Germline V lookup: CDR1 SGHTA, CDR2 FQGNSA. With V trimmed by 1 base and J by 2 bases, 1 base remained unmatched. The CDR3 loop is CASSLDRGTYEQYF. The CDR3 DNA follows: TGTGCCAGCAGCTTAGACAGGGGGACCTACGAGCAGTACTTC.

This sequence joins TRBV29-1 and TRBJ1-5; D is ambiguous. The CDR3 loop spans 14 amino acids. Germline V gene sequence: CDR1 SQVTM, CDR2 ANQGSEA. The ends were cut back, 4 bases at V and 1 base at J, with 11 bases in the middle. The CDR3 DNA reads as TGCAGCGTTGTTTCGGGGATGAGCAATCAGCCCCAGCATTTT. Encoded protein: CSVVSGMSNQPQHF.

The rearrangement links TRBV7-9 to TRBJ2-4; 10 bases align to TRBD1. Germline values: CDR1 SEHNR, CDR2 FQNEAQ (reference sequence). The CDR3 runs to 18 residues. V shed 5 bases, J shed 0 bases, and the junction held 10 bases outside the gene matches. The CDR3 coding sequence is TGTGCCAGCAGCCAGACAGGGGGCGGCGTCCTAGCCAAAAACATTCAGTACTTC. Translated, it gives CASSQTGGGVLAKNIQYF.

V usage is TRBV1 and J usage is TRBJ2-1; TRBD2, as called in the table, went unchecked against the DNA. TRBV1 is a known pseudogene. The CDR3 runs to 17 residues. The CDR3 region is CTSSHPSAGASYNEQFF. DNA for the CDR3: TGCACCAGCAGCCATCCCAGCGCGGGGGCCTCTTACAATGAGCAGTTCTTC.

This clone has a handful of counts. The CDR3 DNA reads as TGTGCCAGCAGTTTGGGCCCGGCGGGCTACGAGCAGTACTTC. It is translated as CASSLGPAGYEQYF. V usage is TRBV27 and J usage is TRBJ2-7; D is possibly TRBD2 (5 bases). Germline V gene data show CDR1 as MNHEY and CDR2 as SMNVEV (reference sequence). CDR3 length equals 14 residues. With 3 bases removed from V and 3 bases from J, the gap between germline ends came to 12 bases.

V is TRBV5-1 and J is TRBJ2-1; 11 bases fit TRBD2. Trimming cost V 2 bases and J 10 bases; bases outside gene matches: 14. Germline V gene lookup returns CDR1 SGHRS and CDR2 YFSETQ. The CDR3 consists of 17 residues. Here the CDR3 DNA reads TGCGCCAGCAGCTTAAGGGGGTTAGCGGGAGGGCCGGGGGAGCAGTTCTTC. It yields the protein CASSLRGLAGGPGEQFF.

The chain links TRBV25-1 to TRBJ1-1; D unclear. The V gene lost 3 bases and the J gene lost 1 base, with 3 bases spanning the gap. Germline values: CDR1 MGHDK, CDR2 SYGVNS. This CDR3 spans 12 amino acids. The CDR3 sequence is CASSDRNTEAFF. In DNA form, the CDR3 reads TGTGCCAGCAGTGACCGGAACACTGAAGCTTTCTTT.

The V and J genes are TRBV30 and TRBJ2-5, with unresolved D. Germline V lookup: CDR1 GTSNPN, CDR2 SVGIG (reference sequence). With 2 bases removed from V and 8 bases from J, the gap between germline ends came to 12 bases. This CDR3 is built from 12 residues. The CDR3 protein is CAWSPSPRTQYF. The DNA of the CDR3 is TGTGCCTGGAGTCCCTCCCCTAGAACCCAGTACTTC.

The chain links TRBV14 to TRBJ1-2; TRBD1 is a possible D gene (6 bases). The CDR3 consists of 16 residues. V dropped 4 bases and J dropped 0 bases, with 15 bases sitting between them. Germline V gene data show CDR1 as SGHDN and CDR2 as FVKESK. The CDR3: CASSRTGQISNYGYTF. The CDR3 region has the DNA TGTGCCAGCAGCCGGACCGGACAGATATCTAACTATGGCTACACCTTC.

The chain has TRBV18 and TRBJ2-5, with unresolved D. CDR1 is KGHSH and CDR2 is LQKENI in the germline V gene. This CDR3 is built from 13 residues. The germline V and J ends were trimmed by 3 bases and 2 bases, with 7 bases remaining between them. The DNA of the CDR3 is TGTGCCAGCTCACCGAGGTTACAAGAGACCCAGTACTTC. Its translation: CASSPRLQETQYF.

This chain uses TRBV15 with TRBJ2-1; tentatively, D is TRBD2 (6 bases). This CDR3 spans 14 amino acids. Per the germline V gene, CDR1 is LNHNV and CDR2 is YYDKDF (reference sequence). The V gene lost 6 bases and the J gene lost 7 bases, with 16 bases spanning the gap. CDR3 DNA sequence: TGTGCCACCAGTTCAGCGGGTCATGGAAATGAGCAGTTCTTC. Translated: CATSSAGHGNEQFF.

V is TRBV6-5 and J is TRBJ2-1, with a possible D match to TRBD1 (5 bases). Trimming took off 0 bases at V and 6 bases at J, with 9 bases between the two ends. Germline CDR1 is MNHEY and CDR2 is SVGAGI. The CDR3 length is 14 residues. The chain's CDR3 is CASSYSQGFNEQFF. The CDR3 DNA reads TGTGCCAGCAGTTACTCGCAGGGTTTCAATGAGCAGTTCTTC.

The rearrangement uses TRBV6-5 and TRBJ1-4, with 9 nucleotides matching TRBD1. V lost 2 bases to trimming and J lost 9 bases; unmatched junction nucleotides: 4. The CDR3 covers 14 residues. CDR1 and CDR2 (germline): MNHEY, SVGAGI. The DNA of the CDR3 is TGTGCCAGCAGTTACCTTGGACAGGGGCAAAAACTGTTTTTT. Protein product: CASSYLGQGQKLFF.

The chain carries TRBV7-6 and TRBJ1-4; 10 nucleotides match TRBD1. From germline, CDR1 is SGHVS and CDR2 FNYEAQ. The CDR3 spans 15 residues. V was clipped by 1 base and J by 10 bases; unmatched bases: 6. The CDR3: CASSLGGTGAGKLFF. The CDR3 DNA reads TGTGCCAGCAGCTTAGGAGGGACAGGGGCGGGAAAACTGTTTTTT.

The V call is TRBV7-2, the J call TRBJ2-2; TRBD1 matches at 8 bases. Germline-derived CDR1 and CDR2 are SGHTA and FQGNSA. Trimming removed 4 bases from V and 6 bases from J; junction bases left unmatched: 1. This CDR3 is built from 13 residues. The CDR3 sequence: CASSSDRAGELFF. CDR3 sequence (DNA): TGTGCCAGCAGCTCGGACAGGGCCGGGGAGCTGTTTTTT.

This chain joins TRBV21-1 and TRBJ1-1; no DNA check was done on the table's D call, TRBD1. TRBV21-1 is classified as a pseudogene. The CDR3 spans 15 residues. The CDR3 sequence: CASSKGAGPNTEAFF. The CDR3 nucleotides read TGTGCCAGCAGCAAAGGGGCAGGGCCGAACACTGAAGCTTTCTTT.

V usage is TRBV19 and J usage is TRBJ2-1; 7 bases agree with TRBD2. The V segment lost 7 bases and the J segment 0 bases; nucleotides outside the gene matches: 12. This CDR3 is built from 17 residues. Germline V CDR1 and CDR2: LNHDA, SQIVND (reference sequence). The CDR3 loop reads CASTLSQGLSSYNEQFF. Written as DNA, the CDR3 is TGTGCCAGTACCCTAAGCCAGGGACTAAGCTCCTACAATGAGCAGTTCTTC.

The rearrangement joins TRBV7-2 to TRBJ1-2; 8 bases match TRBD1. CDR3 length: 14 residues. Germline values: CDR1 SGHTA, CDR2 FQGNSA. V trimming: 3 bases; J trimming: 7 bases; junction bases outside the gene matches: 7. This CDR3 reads CASSLSDRASGYTF. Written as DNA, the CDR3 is TGTGCCAGCAGCTTGTCGGACAGGGCGAGTGGCTACACCTTC.

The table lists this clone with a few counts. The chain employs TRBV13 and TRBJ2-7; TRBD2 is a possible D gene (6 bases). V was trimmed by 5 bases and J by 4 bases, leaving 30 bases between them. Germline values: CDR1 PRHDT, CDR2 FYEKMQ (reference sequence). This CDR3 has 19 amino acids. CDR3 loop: CASSGERGLLDLGLYEQYF. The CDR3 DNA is TGTGCCAGCAGCGGCGAACGGGGACTTCTCGATCTGGGCCTTTACGAGCAGTACTTC.

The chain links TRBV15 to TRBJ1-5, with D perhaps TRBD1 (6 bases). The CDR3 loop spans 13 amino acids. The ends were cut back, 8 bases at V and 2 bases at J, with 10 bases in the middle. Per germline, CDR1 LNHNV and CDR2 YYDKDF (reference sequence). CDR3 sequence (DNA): TGTGCCACCCAAGGGGGTGGCAATCAGCCCCAGCATTTT. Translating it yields CATQGGGNQPQHF.